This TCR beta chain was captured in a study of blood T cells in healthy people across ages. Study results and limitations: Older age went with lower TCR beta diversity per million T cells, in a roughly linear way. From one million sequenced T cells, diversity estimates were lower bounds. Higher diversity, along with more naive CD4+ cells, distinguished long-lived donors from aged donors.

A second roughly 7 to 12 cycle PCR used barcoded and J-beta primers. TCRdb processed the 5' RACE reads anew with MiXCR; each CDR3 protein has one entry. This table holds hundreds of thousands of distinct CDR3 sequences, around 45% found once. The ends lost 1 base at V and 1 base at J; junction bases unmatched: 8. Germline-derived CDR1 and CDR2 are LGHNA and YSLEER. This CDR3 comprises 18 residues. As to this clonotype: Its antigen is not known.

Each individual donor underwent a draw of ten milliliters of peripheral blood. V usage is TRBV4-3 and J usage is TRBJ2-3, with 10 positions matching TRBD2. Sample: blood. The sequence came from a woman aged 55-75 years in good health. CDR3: CASSQAPSGRTGTDTQYF. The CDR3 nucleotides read TGCGCCAGCAGCCAAGCCCCTAGCGGGAGAACGGGCACAGATACGCAGTATTTT.